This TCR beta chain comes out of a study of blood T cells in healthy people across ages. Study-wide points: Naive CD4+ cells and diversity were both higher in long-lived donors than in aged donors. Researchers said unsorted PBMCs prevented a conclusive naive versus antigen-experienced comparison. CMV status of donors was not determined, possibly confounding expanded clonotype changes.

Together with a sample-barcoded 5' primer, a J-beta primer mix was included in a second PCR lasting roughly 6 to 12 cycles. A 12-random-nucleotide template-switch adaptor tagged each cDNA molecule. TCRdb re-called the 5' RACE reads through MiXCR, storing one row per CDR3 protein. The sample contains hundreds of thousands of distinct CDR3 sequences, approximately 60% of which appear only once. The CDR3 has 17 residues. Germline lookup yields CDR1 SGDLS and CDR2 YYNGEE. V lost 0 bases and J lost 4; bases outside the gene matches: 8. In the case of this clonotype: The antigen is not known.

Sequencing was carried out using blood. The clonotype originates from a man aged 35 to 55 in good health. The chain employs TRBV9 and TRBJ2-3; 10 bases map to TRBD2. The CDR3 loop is CASSVDPSGRVADTQYF. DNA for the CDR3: TGTGCCAGCAGCGTAGACCCCAGCGGGAGGGTTGCAGATACGCAGTATTTT.